The clone carrying this TCR beta chain was counted a few times. A read error may be the cause here, since a much bigger clone is one base away. This entry belongs to a study of molecular identifiers for immune sequencing clone quantification. TCRdb passed the PCR reads through MiXCR, listing each CDR3 protein once. Of 85,000 to 90,000 distinct CDR3 sequences listed, 20% to 30% are singletons. V gave up 2 bases and J gave up 3 bases, with 7 bases separating them. The CDR3 has 13 amino acids. Germline V gene data show CDR1 as SGHTA and CDR2 as FQGNSA. Sequences were obtained from naive CD8+ T cells from blood, with Jurkat cell RNA spiked in. Noted subset: FACS-sorted CD8+CD4-CCR7+CD45RA+ naive T cells. The J gene is TRBJ1-1, the V gene TRBV7-2; D remains ambiguous. The clonotype originates from a human donor in good health. Some libraries in this study had Jurkat cell RNA spiked in. The CDR3 DNA is TGTGCCAGCAGCTTATTAGTGGACACTGAAGCTTTCTTT. Encoded protein: CASSLLVDTEAFF.